This T cell receptor beta chain stems from a study of sequential checkpoint blockade in melanoma. Treatment reported: randomized to nivolumab then ipilimumab (arm A) or the reverse (arm B). Data came from immunoSEQ multiplex PCR; TCRdb stores just in-frame clones and leaves some out. The table lists around 1,000 clones, over 15% of them singletons. The V end was cut by 6 bases, the J end by 0 bases, with 9 bases between. This CDR3 spans 14 amino acids. In germline, CDR1 is SGHNT, CDR2 YENEEA. Whole-study results and caveats: Response in arm A was associated with pretreatment TIL clonality. Rising tumor T-cell fraction and clonality meant about 30 times likelier benefit.

This clone is medium-sized within its sample. Its antigen is as yet unknown. The clonotype was recovered from a human donor with melanoma. The gene calls are TRBV11-3 and TRBJ1-3; the D is unclear. Sequenced here: tumor tissue (inferred from file names), sampled from a patient given nivolumab and ipilimumab in sequence. This chain's CDR3 is CASSPSISGNTIYF. DNA for the CDR3: TGTGCCAGCAGTCCATCCATCTCTGGAAACACCATATATTTT.